Listed here is a single T cell receptor (beta chain). This record comes from a study of blood T cell repertoires in COVID-19. Overall study: PBMCs, B-cell-depleted T cells, or T cells were the source of the cDNA or gDNA that made up the material.

Assay: immunoSEQ multiplex PCR; the TCRdb copy retains only in-frame clones and omits some. The sample has fewer than 250,000 clones; 70% to 90% are singletons. This receptor was obtained from a man younger than 45 who had recovered from COVID-19. Sequencing used PBMCs or T cells enriched from blood (not recorded which).

The CDR3 DNA reads as TGTGCCAGCAGCCGGGACAGGGGAAACGAGCAGTACTTC. It codes for CASSRDRGNEQYF. This sequence joins TRBV11-2 and TRBJ2-7; TRBD1 agrees at 10 bases. Germline values: CDR1 SGHAT, CDR2 FQNNGV. The CDR3 spans 13 residues. V gave up 5 bases and J gave up 5 bases; unmatched junction bases: 3.